This T cell receptor beta chain derives from a study of early T cells in non-severe SARS-CoV-2 infection. About the research overall: Sequencing of unsorted whole blood was done on bulk RNA, leaving chains unpaired.

The table lists this clonotype with many counts. In the library, individual cDNA molecules carried attached unique molecular identifiers. One entry per CDR3 protein results from TCRdb running MiXCR on the 5' RACE reads. The profile shows about 49,000 distinct CDR3 sequences, 10% to 15% of them singletons. This CDR3 region has 17 residues. From germline, CDR1 is SGHDN and CDR2 FVKESK. Trimming cost V 0 bases and J 10 bases, with 21 bases left between them. The sequence was collected from an adult who was a healthcare worker with PCR-confirmed SARS-CoV-2 infection or an uninfected control (not recorded which). Sequenced input: whole blood. V usage is TRBV14 and J usage is TRBJ1-4; unclear D gene. The CDR3 sequence: CASSQDHLTATTGKLFF. CDR3 in DNA: TGTGCCAGCAGCCAAGATCATCTTACCGCTACCACGGGAAAACTGTTTTTT.